This T cell receptor beta chain comes out of a study of shared clonotypes between healthy human individuals. Study observations and caveats: Genetic and exposure-history diversity was limited by the few donors. Non-shared clonotypes had lower generation probabilities than clonotypes shared by all four sorted-subset donors.

Only in-frame clones appear in the TCRdb table, and some are missing; sequencing was by immunoSEQ multiplex PCR. The sample records roughly 2.1 million clones, under 95% being singletons. CD45RO-negative, CCR7-selected cells formed the naive CD8 fraction, which excluded terminally differentiated effector memory CD45RA+ cells. V was trimmed by 4 bases and J by 7 bases, leaving 20 bases between them. The CDR3 is 16 amino acids. Germline CDR1 reads MDHEN; CDR2 reads SYDVKM. Concerning this clone itself: Its target is unknown.

The sequencing input was naive CD8+ T cells from PBMCs. The TCR was taken from a man younger than 35 in good health. Some clones in this sample may be carry-over from other donors' samples. This chain joins TRBV28 and TRBJ2-1; D is perhaps TRBD2 (7 bases). The CDR3 loop reads CASSSLVGGARNEQFF. The DNA for the CDR3 is TGTGCCAGCAGTTCCCTGGTGGGGGGGGCGCGTAATGAGCAGTTCTTC.